This T cell receptor beta chain is drawn from a study of cytomegalovirus exposure and HLA in healthy donors. As to this clone: Its antigen is as yet unknown.

Overall study results and limits: Diagnosis of cytomegalovirus status made by the classifier reportedly showed high specificity and sensitivity.

The PCR ran on 60 Vbeta and 13 Jbeta primers. The table came from immunoSEQ multiplex PCR; TCRdb's copy has only in-frame clones and leaves some out. The top ten clones hold around 14% of a sample with 150,000 or so clones, about 80% of them seen once. The CDR3 extends over 15 amino acids. The germline gives CDR1 SGHTA, CDR2 FQGNSA. Trimming at V came to 1 base and at J to 2 bases, leaving 5 bases not matched to a gene. This receptor was taken from a woman aged 40 to 55 in good health and CMV-seronegative. V and J are TRBV7-2 and TRBJ2-7; the match to TRBD2 covers 7 bases. The specimen was PBMCs. The CDR3: CASSLGDYPTYEQYF. CDR3 nucleotide sequence: TGTGCCAGCAGCTTAGGGGACTATCCCACCTACGAGCAGTACTTC.